These 13 T cell receptor beta chains share one sample of origin, sequenced in a study of PD-1 blockade in classical Hodgkin lymphoma (dated by TCRdb to between 2020 and 2021). Read against the paper, the sample's time point label means: cycle 1 day 1 (C1D1), immediately before nivolumab initiation. Relapse after autologous stem cell transplantation had occurred in all trial patients, and cohorts A, B and C were distinguished by prior brentuximab vedotin exposure. To prepare the library, the immunoSEQ multiplex PCR assay was applied. The clones in this table, taken by TCRdb from immuneACCESS, are in-frame only. Not every clone is retained; where verified, under half of the shortfall comes from an unresolved V gene, and the cause of the rest is unknown. The sample table holds about 100,000 clones, of which 75% to 90% were seen once. Less than 15% of the sample comes from the top ten. The material sequenced was peripheral blood mononuclear cells (PBMCs), taken at baseline. The source of these receptors is a human donor with classical Hodgkin lymphoma.

The genes are TRBV11-2 and TRBJ2-1; D is unclear. The CDR3 contains 16 residues. Deletions cut 0 bases from V and 0 bases from J, with 9 bases between. Per germline, CDR1 SGHAT and CDR2 FQNNGV. CDR3 bases: TGTGCCAGCAGCTTAGATCCCCTTCCCTCCTACAATGAGCAGTTCTTC. It translates to CASSLDPLPSYNEQFF.

The rearrangement uses TRBV2 and TRBJ2-7, with TRBD1 as a possible D gene (6 bases). CDR3 length equals 12 residues. CDR1 SNHLY and CDR2 FYNNEI come from the germline V gene. The V and J ends lost 7 bases and 4 bases respectively, with 11 bases between them. The CDR3, as DNA: TGTGCCAGCATACAGGGTGAATACGAGCAGTACTTC. Translating gives CASIQGEYEQYF.

The chain recombines TRBV7-2 with TRBJ2-1; 7 nucleotides align to TRBD2. This CDR3 spans 14 amino acids. The junction had 7 bases not matched to a gene; V was cut back by 2 bases and J by 9 bases. Germline V gene lookup returns CDR1 SGHTA and CDR2 FQGNSA. CDR3 nucleotide sequence: TGTGCCAGCAGCTTATGGGAGGGATCGGGTGAGCAGTTCTTC. It encodes CASSLWEGSGEQFF.

This chain links TRBV2 with TRBJ2-5, with TRBD1 matching over 8 bases. With V trimmed by 6 bases and J by 4 bases, 4 bases remained unmatched. CDR1 and CDR2 from the germline V gene are SNHLY and FYNNEI. The CDR3 sequence is 13 residues long. CDR3 loop: CASRGGQGETQYF. CDR3 DNA sequence: TGTGCCAGCAGGGGTGGACAGGGAGAGACCCAGTACTTC.

This sequence joins TRBV19 and TRBJ2-7, with 8 bases identical to TRBD1. Trimming cost V 5 bases and J 6 bases; bases outside gene matches: 12. The CDR3 runs 15 residues. Germline values: CDR1 LNHDA, CDR2 SQIVND (reference sequence). The CDR3 nucleotides read TGTGCCAGTAGTTCCGCCGGGACAGGTCTAAGCGAGCAGTACTTC. This translates into CASSSAGTGLSEQYF.

The chain is built from TRBV11-1 and TRBJ2-2; D possibly corresponds to TRBD1 (5 bases). The CDR3 is 13 amino acids. CDR1 SGHAT and CDR2 FQDESV come from the germline V gene (reference sequence). The V gene lost 5 bases and the J gene lost 3 bases, with 7 bases spanning the gap. CDR3 nucleotides: TGTGCCAGCAGCAGACAGTACACCGGGGAGCTGTTTTTT. Translation: CASSRQYTGELFF. Drawing the rest from reference TRBV11-1 and TRBJ2-2, the complete variable domain is EAEVAQSPRYKITEKSQAVAFWCDPISGHATLYWYRQILGQGPELLVQFQDESVVDDSQLPKDRFSAERLKGVDSTLKIQPAELGDSAMYLCASSRQYTGELFFGEGSRLTVL.

The CDR3 coding sequence is TGTGCCAGCAGCTTTGCTGGGCGATCCGAGACCCAGTACTTC. Its translation: CASSFAGRSETQYF. This chain links TRBV5-6 with TRBJ2-5, with unresolved D. Germline CDR1 and CDR2: SGHDT and YYEEEE. Trimming took 2 bases from V and 5 from J, leaving 13 bases between them. The length of the CDR3 is 14 residues.

This clone showed up just once. The rearrangement joins TRBV13 to TRBJ2-1; TRBD1 matches 8 bases. Trimming at V came to 5 bases and at J to 3 bases, leaving 6 bases not matched to a gene. The CDR3 is 15 residues long. Germline V CDR1 and CDR2: PRHDT, FYEKMQ (reference sequence). The DNA for the CDR3 is TGTGCCAGCAGCCCGACAGGGGCGAACTACAATGAGCAGTTCTTC. Its translation is CASSPTGANYNEQFF.

The chain joins TRBV2 to TRBJ2-7; D assignment may be TRBD1 or TRBD2 (5 bases each). The germline V gene encodes CDR1 SNHLY and CDR2 FYNNEI. This CDR3 is built from 15 residues. V was cut by 6 bases and J by 2 bases, with 17 bases left in between. CDR3 in DNA: TGTGCCAGCAGACTCACCGGGACCGGAGCCTACGAGCAGTACTTC. Encoded protein: CASRLTGTGAYEQYF.

The V and J genes are TRBV18 and TRBJ2-1; 12 nucleotides agree with TRBD1. Germline trimming cut 4 bases from V and 7 bases from J; bases unmatched to any gene: 5. Germline CDR1 is KGHSH and CDR2 is LQKENI. CDR3 length equals 15 residues. The CDR3 here is CASSRGTGGENEQFF. The CDR3 DNA is TGTGCCAGCTCACGAGGGACAGGGGGCGAGAATGAGCAGTTCTTC.

The V and J genes are TRBV7-7 and TRBJ2-5; 7 bases fit TRBD2. This CDR3 comprises 16 residues. The germline CDR1 and CDR2 sequences are SSHAT and FNYEAQ (reference sequence). V lost 1 base, J lost 3 bases, and 8 bases stayed unmatched. The CDR3 loop reads CASSLGLAQPKETQYF. The CDR3 nucleotides read TGTGCCAGCAGCTTAGGACTAGCTCAACCCAAAGAGACCCAGTACTTC.

The V call is TRBV30, the J call TRBJ2-3, with D perhaps being TRBD1 or TRBD2 (7 bases each). V was trimmed by 0 bases and J by 7 bases, leaving 20 bases between them. Germline values: CDR1 GTSNPN, CDR2 SVGIG (reference sequence). The CDR3 extends over 16 amino acids. The CDR3, as DNA: TGTGCCTGGAGTGTAAAGGGGGCGGGAGCGGTGAATACGCAGTATTTT. Its protein is CAWSVKGAGAVNTQYF.

The chain is built from TRBV19 and TRBJ2-2; perhaps D is TRBD1 or TRBD2 (7 bases each). Germline lookup yields CDR1 LNHDA and CDR2 SQIVND (reference sequence). This CDR3 has 17 residues. V lost 6 bases, J lost 3 bases, and 20 bases lay in between. CDR3 bases: TGTGCCAGTAGGTCCCCCTCAGGGGGAGGGCACACCGGGGAGCTGTTTTTT. It is translated as CASRSPSGGGHTGELFF.